This T cell receptor (beta chain) stems from a study of T cell responses to AZD1222 COVID-19 vaccine (dated by TCRdb to the early 2020s). Concerning the study at large: A total of about 240 trial participants underwent TCR sequencing, of whom 207 received two doses of AZD1222 and about 25 received two doses of the MenACWY control vaccine. Trial participants were enrolled into age subgroups of 18-55, 56-69 and 70-plus years, which contained around 150, 29 and 61 TCR-sequenced participants, respectively.

Remarks on this clone: There is no known antigen for this receptor. No base-level quality is on record; no much larger clone is a single base apart.

Sample time point, as interpreted from the label and publication: about 28 days (+/-7) after the second vaccine dose. AZD1222 recipients given second doses at about 4 weeks or at about 12 weeks were pooled, since spike-specific TCR depth and breadth were not found to differ between the two schedules. The vaccinee samples were drawn from two UK trials, COV001 and COV002, one of which was a single-blind randomized controlled phase 2/3 trial testing AZD1222 (ChAdOx1 nCoV-19) in healthy adults. For TCRbeta chain sequencing, PBMC samples from trial participants were taken at day 0 and at day 28 after the second dose. Per the germline V gene (reference sequence), MNHNY is the CDR1 and SVGAGI is the CDR2. Its CDR3 holds 14 amino acids, cysteine through phenylalanine. The read is trimmed to its CDR3 DNA, 42 bases read in frame from base 1. V is clipped by 11 bases and J by 0 bases, and the sequence between their germline boundaries is 14 bases long.

The CDR3 regions of human TCRbeta chains were subjected to immunosequencing. Under the source paper's analysis protocol: TCRs in the repertoires were matched against a reference library of SARS-CoV-2-specific TCRs that had been generated with the MIRA antigen-specificity platform. Breadth meant the fraction of unique TCRs that were SARS-CoV-2-associated, whereas depth meant the fraction of total T cells that were SARS-CoV-2-associated. Using the MIRA data, every spike-specific TCR was mapped to the spike region that the TCR reacted to and assigned to either a CD4 or a CD8 class. Log10-transformed breadth and depth values were compared by one-way ANOVA with Sidak's multiple comparisons tests. TCRdb mirrors the immuneACCESS table, restricted to in-frame sequences. Some clones are absent from its copies; in checked studies, under half trace to an unresolved V gene, and the reason for the others is unknown. D and trimming come from the DNA, and the V and J calls and clone size come from that table. The sample yields approximately 270,000 clones; almost 95% were counted once. Of the sample, roughly 0.51% is held by the ten largest clones.

Beyond this particular receptor, the publication reports: No day 14 peak-response samples were available, so repertoires were characterized only after the peak T cell response. Participants were mostly white British, with more females than males. The authors suggested clonal diversity may have been underestimated. A significant rise in spike-specific TCR breadth and depth was observed after two AZD1222 doses relative to day 0 and relative to MenACWY recipients. Vaccine-associated CD4 TCRs spanned the whole spike protein, with dominant responses in regions 160-218 and 743-854. Epitopes outside the regions mutated in the B.1.351 and B.1.1.7 variants were reportedly recognized by nearly half of the unique spike-specific TCRs. The 56-69-year group was small, and its depth increase did not reach significance, likely because of low power. Only five to seven AZD1222 recipients were SARS-CoV-2 seropositive at baseline, limiting conclusions about previously exposed vaccinees.

The chain links TRBV6-6 with TRBJ2-1, with the D gene tentatively TRBD1 or TRBD2, based on 6 matching bases in each. The source material was peripheral blood, sampled 28 days after the second AZD1222 dose. This sequence was found in an adult who received the AZD1222 COVID-19 vaccine. The DNA sequence follows: TGTGCCGCCGGAGGGGGGAGCTCCTACAATGAGCAGTTCTTC. Translated, this gives CAAGGGSSYNEQFF.